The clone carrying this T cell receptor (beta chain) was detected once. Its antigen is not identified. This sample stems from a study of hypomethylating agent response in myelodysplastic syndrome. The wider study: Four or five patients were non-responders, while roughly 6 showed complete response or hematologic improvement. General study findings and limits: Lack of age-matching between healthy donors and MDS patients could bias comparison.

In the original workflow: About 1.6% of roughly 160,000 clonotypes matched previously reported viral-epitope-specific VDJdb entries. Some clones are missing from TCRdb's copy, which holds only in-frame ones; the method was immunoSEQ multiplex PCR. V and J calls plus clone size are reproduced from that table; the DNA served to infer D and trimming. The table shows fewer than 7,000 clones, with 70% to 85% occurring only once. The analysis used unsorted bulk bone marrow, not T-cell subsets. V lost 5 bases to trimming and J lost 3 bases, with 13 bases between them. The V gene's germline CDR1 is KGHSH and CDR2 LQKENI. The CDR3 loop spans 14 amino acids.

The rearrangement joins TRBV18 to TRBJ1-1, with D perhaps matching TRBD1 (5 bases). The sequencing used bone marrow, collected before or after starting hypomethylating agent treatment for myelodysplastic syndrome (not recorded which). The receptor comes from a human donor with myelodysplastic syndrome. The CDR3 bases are TGTGCCAGCTCATCCCAGGGAGGGGACACTGAAGCTTTCTTT. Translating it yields CASSSQGGDTEAFF.